This entry is about one T cell receptor beta chain. Antigen unknown. Different DNA sequences within this sample yield the same CDR3. Germline loops: CDR1 LNHDA, CDR2 SQIVND (reference sequence). V was pared by 5 bases and J by 5 bases, with 8 bases of the junction left unmatched. This CDR3 comprises 15 residues. The sample originates from a study of cytomegalovirus exposure and HLA in healthy donors. Across the study: There were fewer than 130 million unique TCR beta sequences, drawn from approximately 190 million T cells, in an earlier analysis.

The PCR contained 60 Vbeta and 13 Jbeta primers. Here immunoSEQ multiplex PCR was the method, and the copy in TCRdb shows in-frame clones only, minus some. This table holds 110,000 to 150,000 clones, about 73% found once. Whole-study findings and limits: In vitro work confirmed that a few CMV-associated chains recognize CMV antigens. A later analysis linked a missense DCLRE1C variant to TCR beta V- and J-gene trimming.

Sequencing used PBMCs. The chain employs TRBV19 and TRBJ1-4; 7 nucleotides line up with TRBD1. The clonotype originates from an older woman in good health and CMV-seropositive. The DNA of the CDR3 is TGTGCCAGTAGTTCACCCCGGGACAGAAATGAAAAACTGTTTTTT. Translated, it gives CASSSPRDRNEKLFF.